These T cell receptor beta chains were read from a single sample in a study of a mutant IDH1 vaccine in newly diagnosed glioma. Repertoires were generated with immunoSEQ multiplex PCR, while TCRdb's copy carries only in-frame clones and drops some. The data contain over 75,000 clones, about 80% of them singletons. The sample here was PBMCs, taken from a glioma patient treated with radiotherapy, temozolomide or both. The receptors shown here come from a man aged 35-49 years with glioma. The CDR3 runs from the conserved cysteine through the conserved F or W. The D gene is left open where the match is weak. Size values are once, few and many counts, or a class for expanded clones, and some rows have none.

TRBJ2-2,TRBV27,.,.,CASSLYPNTGELFF,TGTGCCAGCAGTTTATATCCGAACACCGGGGAGCTGTTTTTT
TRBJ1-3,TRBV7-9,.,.,CASSLATGILGNTIYF,TGTGCCAGCAGCTTGGCCACAGGAATCCTGGGAAACACCATATATTTT
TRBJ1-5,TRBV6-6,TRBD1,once,CASSSGQGVTDQPQHF,TGTGCCAGCAGTTCAGGACAGGGTGTAACCGATCAGCCCCAGCATTTT
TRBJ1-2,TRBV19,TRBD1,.,CASNQDRAGYTF,TGTGCCAGTAACCAGGACAGGGCCGGCTACACCTTC
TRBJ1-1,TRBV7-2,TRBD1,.,CASSWQGAIDTEAFF,TGTGCCAGCAGCTGGCAGGGGGCAATAGACACTGAAGCTTTCTTT
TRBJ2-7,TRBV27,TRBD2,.,CASSSSGGTEQYF,TGTGCCAGCAGTTCCTCGGGGGGGACCGAGCAGTACTTC
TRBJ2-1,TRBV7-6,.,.,CASSLGPSEQFF,TGTGCCAGCAGCTTAGGGCCGAGTGAGCAGTTCTTC
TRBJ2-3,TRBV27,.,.,CASSPRGALTDTQYF,TGTGCCAGCAGTCCGAGAGGGGCTTTGACAGATACGCAGTATTTT
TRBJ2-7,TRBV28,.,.,CASSLGEYEQYF,TGTGCCAGCAGTTTGGGGGAATACGAGCAGTACTTC
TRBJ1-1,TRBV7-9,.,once,CASTLGGPTEAFF,TGTGCCAGTACCTTAGGGGGACCCACTGAAGCTTTCTTT
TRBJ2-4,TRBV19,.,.,CASSIRTGQNIQYF,TGTGCCAGTAGTATCCGGACCGGCCAAAACATTCAGTACTTC
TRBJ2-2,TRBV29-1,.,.,CSVEYGAATGELFF,TGCAGCGTTGAATACGGAGCGGCCACCGGGGAGCTGTTTTTT
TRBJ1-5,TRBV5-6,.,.,CASSLGRINQPQHF,TGTGCCAGCAGCCTCGGACGGATCAATCAGCCCCAGCATTTT
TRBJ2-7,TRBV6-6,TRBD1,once,CASSQQQGLALEQYF,TGTGCCAGCAGCCAACAACAGGGGCTCGCGCTCGAGCAGTACTTC
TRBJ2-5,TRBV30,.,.,CAWNEPVLETQYF,TGTGCCTGGAACGAACCGGTGCTGGAGACCCAGTACTTC
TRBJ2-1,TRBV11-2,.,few,CASTPQGGNQNEQFF,TGTGCCAGCACCCCCCAAGGGGGAAATCAAAATGAGCAGTTCTTC
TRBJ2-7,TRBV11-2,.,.,CASSLGKTDGYEQYF,TGTGCCAGCAGCTTAGGAAAGACTGACGGCTACGAGCAGTACTTC
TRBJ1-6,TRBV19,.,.,CASSLSGRQGPHSPLHF,TGTGCCAGTAGTCTCTCCGGCAGGCAGGGGCCTCATTCACCCCTCCACTTT
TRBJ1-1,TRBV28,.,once,CATREGRITEAFF,TGTGCCACTCGAGAGGGAAGGATCACTGAAGCTTTCTTT
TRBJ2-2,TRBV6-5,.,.,CASSAGYTGELFF,TGTGCCAGCAGTGCGGGGTACACCGGGGAGCTGTTTTTT
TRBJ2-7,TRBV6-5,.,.,CASRRTSLGDYEQYF,TGTGCCAGCAGACGCACTAGCCTGGGGGATTACGAGCAGTACTTC
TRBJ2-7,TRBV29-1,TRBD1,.,CSVEALGDSTYEQYF,TGCAGCGTTGAAGCATTAGGGGACAGCACCTACGAGCAGTACTTC
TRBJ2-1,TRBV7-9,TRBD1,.,CASSGTGRLNEQFF,TGTGCCAGCAGCGGGACAGGGCGATTAAATGAGCAGTTCTTC
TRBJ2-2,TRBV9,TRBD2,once,CASSVVPGLAGVSGELFF,TGTGCCAGCAGCGTAGTCCCGGGACTAGCGGGAGTTTCCGGGGAGCTGTTTTTT
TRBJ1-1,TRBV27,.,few,CASSLSRSGGTEAFF,TGTGCCAGCAGTTTATCTCGATCGGGGGGTACTGAAGCTTTCTTT